This T cell receptor (beta chain) comes out of a study of Graves' ophthalmopathy and Graves' hyperthyroidism. Study-wide context: Absence of ophthalmopathy within 18 months of follow-up defined stable hyperthyroidism.

Many counts were recorded for this clonotype. RNA transcripts were the template, and TCR beta CDR3 regions were amplified from them. Investigators did first-round RT-PCR with HTBI primers, then second-round multiplex PCR. TCRdb passed the multiplex PCR reads through MiXCR, listing each CDR3 protein once. Here the sample spans around 1,200,000 distinct CDR3 sequences, 35% to 40% being singletons. In germline, CDR1 is DFQATT, CDR2 SNEGSKA (reference sequence). V shed 3 bases and J shed 6 bases, with 11 bases lying between them. This CDR3 spans 12 amino acids. This receptor was identified in an adult man with Graves' hyperthyroidism. The chain recombines TRBV20-1 with TRBJ1-2; no reliable D call. The sample taken for sequencing was peripheral blood or thyroid tissue (not recorded which). CDR3 sequence reads: CSASKDVNGYTF. In nucleotides, the CDR3 is TGCAGTGCTAGTAAGGATGTTAATGGCTACACCTTC.